A selection of T cell receptor beta chains follows, all from one sample in a study of spatial heterogeneity in lung cancer. TCRdb processed the 5' RACE reads anew with MiXCR; each CDR3 protein has one entry. Here the sample spans about 52,000 distinct CDR3 sequences, roughly 7% being singletons. This sample comprised PBMCs, obtained at follow-up. Receptors originate from a female donor with early-stage non-small cell lung cancer. The CDR3 runs from the conserved cysteine through the conserved F or W. The order of the fields is V gene, J gene, clone size, D gene, CDR3 DNA, CDR3 protein. D genes are given only for firm matches. The size of a clone is reported for some rows only, either as once, few or many, or as a class for expanded clones.

v_gene: TRBV2
j_gene: TRBJ1-1
abundance: -
d_gene: -
CDR3nt: TGTGCCAGCAGTTCGGGCCCGAGGACTGAAGCTTTCTTT
CDR3aa: CASSSGPRTEAFF

v_gene: TRBV12-3/TRBV12-4
j_gene: TRBJ1-5
abundance: medium-sized
d_gene: -
CDR3nt: TGTGCCAGCAGTTTTACAGCTAATCAGCCCCAGCATTTT
CDR3aa: CASSFTANQPQHF

v_gene: TRBV24-1
j_gene: TRBJ1-5
abundance: few
d_gene: -
CDR3nt: TGTGCCACGAGAAAGGCCAGGGATCAGCCCCAGCATTTT
CDR3aa: CATRKARDQPQHF

v_gene: TRBV7-2
j_gene: TRBJ2-1
abundance: -
d_gene: -
CDR3nt: TGTGCCAGTGGGATGTACAATGAGCAGTTCTTC
CDR3aa: CASGMYNEQFF

v_gene: TRBV12-3/TRBV12-4
j_gene: TRBJ2-2
abundance: few
d_gene: -
CDR3nt: TGTGCCAGCAGTTTAAACAGGCAGAACACCGGGGAGCTGTTTTTT
CDR3aa: CASSLNRQNTGELFF

v_gene: TRBV20-1
j_gene: TRBJ2-1
abundance: few
d_gene: TRBD2
CDR3nt: TGCAGCATAGGCGGGGGATCCTACAATGAGCAGTTCTTC
CDR3aa: CSIGGGSYNEQFF

v_gene: TRBV6-5
j_gene: TRBJ1-6
abundance: many
d_gene: -
CDR3nt: TGTGCCAGCAGTTACGGGTACAGGGTAACCCTCCACTTT
CDR3aa: CASSYGYRVTLHF

v_gene: TRBV20-1
j_gene: TRBJ2-7
abundance: many
d_gene: -
CDR3nt: TGCAGTCTACGAAGTTTCGCTAACGAGCAGTACTTC
CDR3aa: CSLRSFANEQYF

v_gene: TRBV12-3/TRBV12-4
j_gene: TRBJ1-4
abundance: -
d_gene: -
CDR3nt: TGTGCCAGCAGGGGGTGGCCTAATGAAAAACTGTTTTTT
CDR3aa: CASRGWPNEKLFF

v_gene: TRBV28
j_gene: TRBJ2-5
abundance: many
d_gene: -
CDR3nt: TGTGCCAGCAGCCCCCGCCGGTCCCCGGAGACCCAGTACTTC
CDR3aa: CASSPRRSPETQYF

v_gene: TRBV5-1
j_gene: TRBJ1-5
abundance: few
d_gene: -
CDR3nt: TGCGCCAGCAGCTTGGAGGCAGGGAGCAATCAGCCCCAGCATTTT
CDR3aa: CASSLEAGSNQPQHF

v_gene: TRBV7-3
j_gene: TRBJ2-2
abundance: many
d_gene: -
CDR3nt: TGTGCCAGCAGCCCTCAAGGGCCTGCGAACACCGGGGAGCTGTTTTTT
CDR3aa: CASSPQGPANTGELFF

v_gene: TRBV6-5
j_gene: TRBJ1-2
abundance: -
d_gene: -
CDR3nt: TGTGCCAGCAGTTATAAGGGTGGCTACACCTTC
CDR3aa: CASSYKGGYTF

v_gene: TRBV2
j_gene: TRBJ2-2
abundance: many
d_gene: TRBD1
CDR3nt: TGTGCCAGCCGTGGACAGGTCAACACCGGGGAGCTGTTTTTT
CDR3aa: CASRGQVNTGELFF

v_gene: TRBV5-1
j_gene: TRBJ2-1
abundance: few
d_gene: TRBD1
CDR3nt: TGCGCCAGCAGCCCATCACCACAGGGGTACAATGAGCAGTTCTTC
CDR3aa: CASSPSPQGYNEQFF

v_gene: TRBV28
j_gene: TRBJ1-1
abundance: many
d_gene: -
CDR3nt: TGTGCCAGCAGTGCGGGACTCCCATCGAGAGCTTTCTTT
CDR3aa: CASSAGLPSRAFF

v_gene: TRBV20-1
j_gene: TRBJ2-1
abundance: few
d_gene: -
CDR3nt: TGCAGTGCTAGTTCTTTCCGGGACAAGGGAAAGTTCTTC
CDR3aa: CSASSFRDKGKFF

v_gene: TRBV20-1
j_gene: TRBJ2-7
abundance: many
d_gene: -
CDR3nt: TGCAGTGCTGGGGGGTACGAGCAGTACTTC
CDR3aa: CSAGGYEQYF

v_gene: TRBV20-1
j_gene: TRBJ2-7
abundance: many
d_gene: -
CDR3nt: TGCAGTGCTGGATCCCGGACGGACTCCTACGAGCAGTACTTC
CDR3aa: CSAGSRTDSYEQYF

v_gene: TRBV7-9
j_gene: TRBJ2-5
abundance: many
d_gene: -
CDR3nt: TGTGCCAGCAGCTTAGTTTCTGGGAGTGAGACCCAGTACTTC
CDR3aa: CASSLVSGSETQYF

v_gene: TRBV7-2
j_gene: TRBJ1-2
abundance: few
d_gene: -
CDR3nt: TGTGCCAGCAGACTTTCTCTGGGCCTCACCTATGGCTACACCTTC
CDR3aa: CASRLSLGLTYGYTF

v_gene: TRBV5-1
j_gene: TRBJ2-7
abundance: many
d_gene: -
CDR3nt: TGCGCCAGCAGCTTGAATGACGGGGGCTCCCCACATTTC
CDR3aa: CASSLNDGGSPHF

v_gene: TRBV4-1
j_gene: TRBJ1-1
abundance: many
d_gene: TRBD1
CDR3nt: TGCGCCAGCAGCCAACCTCCCGGGACAGGGTGGAACACTGAAGCTTTCTTT
CDR3aa: CASSQPPGTGWNTEAFF

v_gene: TRBV7-6
j_gene: TRBJ2-5
abundance: few
d_gene: -
CDR3nt: TGTGCCAGCAGCTTATCTAGAGGTGGTTATGGAGAGACCCAGTACTTC
CDR3aa: CASSLSRGGYGETQYF

v_gene: TRBV4-1
j_gene: TRBJ2-1
abundance: few
d_gene: TRBD2
CDR3nt: TGCGCCAGCAGCCAAGCACCACGAGGCGGGGGATCTTACAATGAGCAGTTCTTC
CDR3aa: CASSQAPRGGGSYNEQFF

v_gene: TRBV6-1
j_gene: TRBJ1-1
abundance: -
d_gene: -
CDR3nt: TGTGCCAGCAGTGAAAAGGGCCCTGAAGCTTTCTTT
CDR3aa: CASSEKGPEAFF

v_gene: TRBV12-3/TRBV12-4
j_gene: TRBJ1-1
abundance: many
d_gene: -
CDR3nt: TGTGCCAGCAGTTTTTGGGACGGGGGAGCTTTCTTT
CDR3aa: CASSFWDGGAFF

v_gene: TRBV29-1
j_gene: TRBJ2-1
abundance: many
d_gene: -
CDR3nt: TGCAGCGTTGATCGCAGGGATAACAATGAGCAGTTCTTC
CDR3aa: CSVDRRDNNEQFF

v_gene: TRBV19
j_gene: TRBJ1-4
abundance: few
d_gene: -
CDR3nt: TGTGCCACCCGGGACCCCAACGCGGAAAAACTGTTTTTT
CDR3aa: CATRDPNAEKLFF

v_gene: TRBV29-1
j_gene: TRBJ1-2
abundance: -
d_gene: -
CDR3nt: TGCAGCGTTGAAGTTGTCGCTAACTATGGCTACACCTTC
CDR3aa: CSVEVVANYGYTF

v_gene: TRBV5-1
j_gene: TRBJ2-5
abundance: many
d_gene: TRBD1
CDR3nt: TGCGCCAGCAGCCAGCCGACAGGGACGGAGACCCAGTACTTC
CDR3aa: CASSQPTGTETQYF